This T cell receptor beta chain is from a study of high-grade serous ovarian cancer treatment subgroups. As for the study in general: Mean per sample: approximately 14,000 reads, about 6,900 unique TCR beta rearrangements. Findings of the study overall: Same-patient tumor repertoires overlapped at about 0.11 to 0.85; different patients barely overlapped. Bulk tumor TCR sequencing gave no spatial information.

Points on this clone: The antigen remains undetermined.

Tumor samples were obtained before definitive surgery or chemotherapy. Some clones are missing from TCRdb's copy, which holds only in-frame ones; the method was immunoSEQ multiplex PCR. This sample has 30,000 or so clones, with around 84% found just once. The CDR3 loop spans 15 amino acids. V gave up 5 bases and J gave up 7 bases, with 16 bases separating them. The V gene's germline CDR1 is SGHRS and CDR2 YFSETQ. The chain uses TRBV5-1 and TRBJ1-6; no clear D gene. Sequencing input: tumor tissue. The TCR was taken from a human donor with high-grade serous ovarian cancer. The CDR3 spells CASSLDTVGNSPLHF. Written as DNA, the CDR3 is TGCGCCAGCAGTCTAGACACAGTGGGAAATTCACCCCTCCACTTT.